The rows below give T cell receptor beta chains drawn from one sample of a study of tumour-infiltrating T cells in Burkitt lymphoma. Repertoires were generated with immunoSEQ multiplex PCR, while TCRdb's copy carries only in-frame clones and drops some. In the table there are approximately 46,000 clones, about a third of which are singletons. Sequences were obtained from tumor tissue. All receptors derive from a human donor with Burkitt lymphoma. The conserved cysteine and the conserved F or W are not part of the CDR3 here. The order of the fields is clone size, J gene, V gene, CDR3 protein. Only part of the rows carry a size: once, few, many, or a class if the clone is expanded.

abundance: NA; j_gene: TRBJ1-6; v_gene: TRBV4-1; CDR3aa: ASSLHSGVVKQDSPLH
abundance: few; j_gene: TRBJ2-7; v_gene: TRBV5-4; CDR3aa: ASSLAAGGSSSYEQY
abundance: NA; j_gene: TRBJ2-2; v_gene: TRBV28; CDR3aa: ASFSEKLF
abundance: few; j_gene: TRBJ2-5; v_gene: TRBV2; CDR3aa: ASSPEPGQGETQY
abundance: NA; j_gene: TRBJ1-1; v_gene: TRBV5-6; CDR3aa: ASSTRDRGPEAF
abundance: NA; j_gene: TRBJ2-5; v_gene: TRBV5-1; CDR3aa: ASSLGAGAETQY
abundance: NA; j_gene: TRBJ1-6; v_gene: TRBV2; CDR3aa: ASIRDRDNSPLH
abundance: once; j_gene: TRBJ2-1; v_gene: TRBV2; CDR3aa: ASIRGGEPNEQF
abundance: NA; j_gene: TRBJ1-5; v_gene: TRBV28; CDR3aa: ASLRTGSNQPQH
abundance: NA; j_gene: TRBJ2-5; v_gene: TRBV5-4; CDR3aa: ASSPPGEGQETQY
abundance: NA; j_gene: TRBJ1-5; v_gene: TRBV4-2; CDR3aa: ASSLPGRNQPQH
abundance: NA; j_gene: TRBJ1-2; v_gene: TRBV19; CDR3aa: ASSAGRNYGYT
abundance: many; j_gene: TRBJ2-2; v_gene: TRBV7-2; CDR3aa: ASSVMGGPGELF
abundance: NA; j_gene: TRBJ2-3; v_gene: TRBV7-2; CDR3aa: ASSPGLARGTDTQY
abundance: once; j_gene: TRBJ2-3; v_gene: TRBV6-5; CDR3aa: ASSYRGGDTQY
abundance: NA; j_gene: TRBJ2-3; v_gene: TRBV7-2; CDR3aa: ASSLKLAGYTDTQY
abundance: few; j_gene: TRBJ1-2; v_gene: TRBV30; CDR3aa: AWSVLGGYGYT